These 16 T cell receptor beta chains were all obtained from the same sample, sequenced in a study of T cell responses to AZD1222 COVID-19 vaccine. Generated by immunoSEQ multiplex PCR, the TCRdb table keeps only in-frame clones and is missing some. The sample consists of approximately 150,000 clones, roughly 92% of them appearing once. Here the sequenced sample was peripheral blood, taken on day 0 of AZD1222 vaccination. The receptors stem from an adult in good health.

J is TRBJ2-7 and V is TRBV13; no firm D call. CDR3 length: 12 amino acids. In germline, CDR1 is PRHDT, CDR2 FYEKMQ (reference sequence). Trimming took 2 bases from V and 6 from J, leaving 8 bases between them. CDR3 nucleotides: TGTGCCAGCAGCTTAACCCAAGGCGAGCAGTACTTC. Translation: CASSLTQGEQYF.

The sample holds one count of this clone. This chain links TRBV5-1 with TRBJ2-7; D may be TRBD1 (6 bases). Germline lookup yields CDR1 SGHRS and CDR2 YFSETQ. V shed 2 bases and J shed 5 bases, with 14 bases lying between them. The CDR3 has 14 amino acids. The CDR3 DNA reads as TGCGCCAGCAGCTTAGGTCTACAGGGCCACGAGCAGTACTTC. It yields the protein CASSLGLQGHEQYF.

This chain connects TRBV28 to TRBJ1-2; 7 bases are a match to TRBD1. The trim removed 4 bases at V and 5 bases at J, leaving 7 bases unmatched. The CDR3 loop spans 14 amino acids. Germline-derived CDR1 and CDR2 are MDHEN and SYDVKM. The CDR3: CASSSSTGVYGYTF. CDR3 coding DNA: TGTGCCAGCAGTTCCTCAACAGGGGTTTATGGCTACACCTTC.

The rearrangement links TRBV3-1 (or the pseudogene TRBV3-2) to TRBJ1-2; D not certain. V was clipped by 0 bases and J by 4 bases, with 12 bases between them. CDR3 size: 15 residues. Germline V gene lookup returns CDR1 LGHDT and CDR2 YNNKEL (reference sequence). The CDR3 coding sequence is TGTGCCAGCAGCCAAGAATCCGGGGAGGGCTATGGCTACACCTTC. The encoded protein is CASSQESGEGYGYTF.

Details on this clone: Other DNA sequences within the sample encode an identical CDR3. The chain employs TRBV6-5 and TRBJ1-2; 7 positions agree with TRBD1. CDR3 size: 13 residues. V dropped 6 bases and J dropped 2; count of bases not matched to a gene: 3. The germline gives CDR1 MNHEY, CDR2 SVGAGI. The CDR3 sequence: CASRQGSNYGYTF. CDR3 DNA: TGTGCCAGCAGACAGGGGAGCAACTATGGCTACACCTTC.

The chain recombines TRBV6-1 with TRBJ1-6; no clear D gene. In germline, CDR1 is MNHNS, CDR2 SASEGT. This CDR3 contains 11 residues. V dropped 2 bases and J dropped 15 bases, with 8 bases sitting between them. The CDR3 is CASSELWILHF. Written as DNA, the CDR3 is TGTGCCAGCAGTGAACTTTGGATCCTCCACTTT.

The V gene is TRBV27, the J gene TRBJ1-2; no reliable D call. Germline CDR1 reads MNHEY; CDR2 reads SMNVEV (reference sequence). This CDR3 region has 12 residues. The ends were cut back, 6 bases at V and 6 bases at J, with 11 bases in the middle. The CDR3 nucleotides read TGTGCCAGCAGCGATTTCCGCGATGGCTACACCTTC. As protein: CASSDFRDGYTF.

This chain connects TRBV6-5 to TRBJ2-1; a possible D gene is TRBD1 (6 bases). V lost 7 bases and J lost 4, with 17 bases in between. From germline, CDR1 is MNHEY and CDR2 SVGAGI. The CDR3 is made up of 15 amino acids. This chain's CDR3 is CASTKEGTPYNEQFF. The CDR3 DNA reads TGTGCCAGCACCAAAGAGGGGACACCATACAATGAGCAGTTCTTC.

CDR3 bases: TGTGCCAGCAGCCAAGGACCTTATGGCTACACCTTC. Protein sequence: CASSQGPYGYTF. The gene calls are TRBV3-1 (or the pseudogene TRBV3-2) and TRBJ1-2; D uncertain. In germline, CDR1 is LGHDT, CDR2 YNNKEL (reference sequence). Trimming removed 1 base from V and 5 bases from J, with 5 bases in between. The CDR3 is 12 amino acids.

The V and J genes are TRBV7-9 and TRBJ1-5, with D uncertain. Trimming took off 1 base at V and 8 bases at J, with 6 bases between the two ends. This CDR3 has 12 residues. Germline CDR1 and CDR2: SEHNR and FQNEAQ (reference sequence). The CDR3 sequence is CASSLGREPQHF. As DNA, the CDR3 is TGTGCCAGCAGCTTAGGACGGGAGCCCCAGCATTTT. Variable domain in full (rest from reference TRBV7-9 and TRBJ1-5): DTGVSQNPRHKITKRGQNVTFRCDPISEHNRLYWYRQTLGQGPEFLTYFQNEAQLEKSRLLSDRFSAERPKGSFSTLEIQRTEQGDSAMYLCASSLGREPQHFGDGTRLSIL.

J is TRBJ1-2 and V is TRBV19; a possible D gene is TRBD1 (5 bases). Germline V gives CDR1 LNHDA, CDR2 SQIVND (reference sequence). Trimming left V 3 bases short and J 8 bases short, with 19 bases between. This CDR3 has 15 residues. CDR3 DNA: TGTGCCAGTAGTATTCCGTTAACGGGACGGGAAGGCTACACCTTC. Its translation: CASSIPLTGREGYTF.

This clone has just one count. The J gene is TRBJ2-2, the V gene TRBV5-1, with D possibly matching TRBD1 (6 bases). V was cut by 3 bases and J by 1 base, with 13 bases left in between. Looked up from germline, CDR1 is SGHRS and CDR2 is YFSETQ. CDR3 size: 16 residues. In DNA, the CDR3 is TGCGCCAGCAGCTCCACAGGGAGAGAGAACACCGGGGAGCTGTTTTTT. Protein: CASSSTGRENTGELFF.

The chain carries TRBV7-8 and TRBJ1-2; 9 positions agree with TRBD1. The V segment lost 3 bases and the J segment 2 bases; nucleotides outside the gene matches: 4. This CDR3 spans 15 amino acids. Per the germline V gene, CDR1 is SGHVS and CDR2 is FQNEAQ. CDR3 nucleotides: TGTGCCAGCAGCTTCACCGGGACAGGGAACTATGGCTACACCTTC. Protein sequence: CASSFTGTGNYGYTF. The entire variable domain, with the rest obtained from reference TRBV7-8 and TRBJ1-2, is as follows: GAGVSQSPRYKVAKRGQDVALRCDPISGHVSLFWYQQALGQGPEFLTYFQNEAQLDKSGLPSDRFFAERPEGSVSTLKIQRTQQEDSAVYLCASSFTGTGNYGYTFGSGTRLTVV.

V is TRBV29-1 and J is TRBJ2-7, with TRBD2 matching over 16 bases. Germline V gene sequence: CDR1 SQVTM, CDR2 ANQGSEA. J was trimmed by 4 bases and V by 0 bases; bases with no gene match: 6. The CDR3 is 17 residues long. The CDR3 coding sequence is TGCAGCGTTGAAGAGCCGGGACTAGCGGGAGGGCCGTACGAGCAGTACTTC. It specifies CSVEEPGLAGGPYEQYF.

This clone has a handful of counts. The V gene is TRBV27, the J gene TRBJ1-6, with 9 bases that match TRBD1. The CDR3 consists of 19 residues. The V and J ends lost 2 bases and 1 base, in that order; junction bases with no gene match: 9. Germline V gene data show CDR1 as MNHEY and CDR2 as SMNVEV (reference sequence). CDR3 loop: CASSLRGQGLESYNSPLHF. As DNA, the CDR3 is TGTGCCAGCAGTTTAAGGGGACAGGGTCTGGAGTCCTATAATTCACCCCTCCACTTT.

This chain joins TRBV5-1 and TRBJ1-6, with no clear D. Trimming cost V 0 bases and J 9 bases, with 7 bases left between them. The CDR3 has 13 amino acids. Germline values: CDR1 SGHRS, CDR2 YFSETQ. The CDR3 loop is CASSLGGLSPLHF. The CDR3 bases are TGCGCCAGCAGCTTGGGAGGACTTTCACCCCTCCACTTT.